The 21 T cell receptor beta chains below were found in one sample sequenced in a study of T cells in Graves' hyperthyroidism and ophthalmopathy. RNA transcripts provided the source from which TCR beta CDR3 regions were amplified. HTBI primers were the set used in a first-round RT-PCR of the TCR CDR3. TCRdb analysed the multiplex PCR reads with MiXCR anew, one entry per CDR3 protein. The table has a few hundred thousand distinct CDR3 sequences, 15% to 18% seen once; the top ten hold 13% to 15%. Sequencing was performed on blood. The receptors originated from a woman younger than 35 with Graves' hyperthyroidism.

This clonotype was observed many times. The CDR3: CASSLQGRNTEAFF. The CDR3 DNA is TGTGCCAGCAGCTTACAGGGCCGGAACACTGAAGCTTTCTTT. The J gene is TRBJ1-1, the V gene TRBV6-5; a weak D match, TRBD1 (6 bases). The germline V gene has CDR1 MNHEY and CDR2 SVGAGI. This CDR3 contains 14 residues. V lost 6 bases, J lost 1 base, and 12 bases lay in between.

This clonotype came up many times. The chain has TRBV12-3 or TRBV12-4 and TRBJ2-5; 14 nucleotides line up with TRBD2. V lost 5 bases and J lost 4; bases outside the gene matches: 12. The CDR3 has 18 residues. CDR3 sequence: CASSPRLAGGQRRETQYF. DNA of the CDR3: TGTGCCAGCAGTCCTCGACTAGCGGGGGGGCAGAGGAGAGAGACCCAGTACTTC.

The chain is built from TRBV5-5 and TRBJ2-1, with D possibly TRBD1 on 6 matching bases. The J call is in doubt because the DNA end fits TRBJ2-7 better. This CDR3 contains 16 residues. Germline V lookup: CDR1 SGHKS, CDR2 YYEKEE (reference sequence). The CDR3 DNA follows: TGTGCCAGCAGCGCACCCCAGGGGCGGCCTTACAATGAGCAGTACTTC. Amino acid sequence: CASSAPQGRPYNEQYF.

As for this clonotype: Being one base from a much bigger clone, this may be a read error. The J gene is TRBJ1-2, the V gene TRBV12-3 or TRBV12-4; D is ambiguous. The ends were cut back, 1 base at V and 4 bases at J, with 10 bases in the middle. The CDR3 contains 14 residues. The chain's CDR3 is CASSLGILGYGYTF. The DNA for the CDR3 is TGTGCCAGCAGTTTAGGCATACTTGGCTATGGCTACACCTTC.

This clonotype has just a few counts. The chain carries TRBV4-1 and TRBJ1-1, with a tentative D call TRBD1 (6 bases). Between the trimmed V and J ends, which lost 0 bases and 6 bases, there was a span of 14 bases. The CDR3 has 15 amino acids. Germline V gives CDR1 MGHRA, CDR2 YSYEKL. The CDR3 bases are TGCGCCAGCAGCCAAGAAGAGGGGGTAGTATCTGAAGCTTTCTTT. Translated, it gives CASSQEEGVVSEAFF.

This clonotype showed up many times. The chain couples TRBV15 to TRBJ1-2; D call uncertain. The V end lost 0 bases, the J end lost 1 base, and 6 bases lay between the germline ends. The CDR3 sequence is 14 residues long. Germline lookup yields CDR1 LNHNV and CDR2 YYDKDF (reference sequence). CDR3 coding DNA: TGTGCCACCAGCAGAGAGGGCAGTAACTATGGCTACACCTTC. Residues: CATSREGSNYGYTF. Filled out from reference TRBV15 and TRBJ1-2, the complete variable domain reads DAMVIQNPRYQVTQFGKPVTLSCSQTLNHNVMYWYQQKSSQAPKLLFHYYDKDFNNEADTPDNFQSRRPNTSFCFLDIRSPGLGDTAMYLCATSREGSNYGYTFGSGTRLTVV.

This clonotype was observed at least ten times. The rearrangement uses TRBV20-1 and TRBJ2-1; D is perhaps TRBD1 or TRBD2 (7 bases each). Deletions cut 2 bases from V and 4 bases from J, with 12 bases between. Germline V gives CDR1 DFQATT, CDR2 SNEGSKA (reference sequence). CDR3 length equals 14 residues. CDR3 in DNA: TGCAGTGCTAGACCAGGGGGGGGTTACAATGAGCAGTTCTTC. Residues: CSARPGGGYNEQFF.

In its sample, this clonotype was seen many times. The chain employs TRBV6-1 and TRBJ1-2; D might be TRBD1 (5 bases). Looked up from germline, CDR1 is MNHNS and CDR2 is SASEGT. This CDR3 is built from 13 residues. V gave up 4 bases and J gave up 2 bases, with 8 bases separating them. In DNA form, the CDR3 reads TGTGCCAGCAGTGCCCGGGGGAACTATGGCTACACCTTC. Its protein product is CASSARGNYGYTF.

This clonotype turned up a few times. CDR3 sequence: CSANRGPYEQYF. As DNA, the CDR3 is TGCAGTGCTAACAGGGGGCCTTACGAGCAGTACTTC. V and J are TRBV20-1 and TRBJ2-7; TRBD1 aligns across 9 bases. The V and J ends lost 4 bases and 4 bases, in that order; junction bases with no gene match: 2. Germline CDR1 reads DFQATT; CDR2 reads SNEGSKA (reference sequence). CDR3 size: 12 residues.

This clonotype was recorded a few times. The rearrangement uses TRBV6-1 and TRBJ1-2; 9 bases are shared with TRBD1. This CDR3 is 15 amino acids long. Unmatched junction bases numbered 3, after V lost 0 bases and J lost 4 bases. The germline V gene encodes CDR1 MNHNS and CDR2 SASEGT. This chain's CDR3 is CASSEAGGQGYGYTF. CDR3 DNA: TGTGCCAGCAGTGAAGCTGGGGGACAGGGCTATGGCTACACCTTC.

This chain connects TRBV5-1 to TRBJ2-1; D unresolved. The germline V gene encodes CDR1 SGHRS and CDR2 YFSETQ. This CDR3 has 12 residues. The V end lost 4 bases, the J end lost 4 bases, and 6 bases lay between the germline ends. The CDR3 spells CASSRVYNEQFF. The CDR3 nucleotides are TGCGCCAGCAGCCGAGTATACAATGAGCAGTTCTTC.

This clonotype was recorded many times. The rearrangement links TRBV6-1 to TRBJ2-3; 9 nucleotides agree with TRBD2. From germline, CDR1 is MNHNS and CDR2 SASEGT. Trimming removed 8 bases from V and 2 bases from J; junction bases left unmatched: 5. CDR3 length: 14 amino acids. CDR3 residues: CASAAGGNTDTQYF. For the CDR3, the DNA is TGTGCCAGCGCAGCGGGAGGAAACACAGATACGCAGTATTTT.

This clonotype was counted ten times or more. This chain links TRBV11-2 with TRBJ2-7; D possibly corresponds to TRBD2 (6 bases). V was trimmed by 4 bases and J by 7 bases, leaving 14 bases between them. Germline-derived CDR1 and CDR2 are SGHAT and FQNNGV. The CDR3 covers 13 residues. CDR3 sequence: CASSYRESGEQYF. CDR3 coding DNA: TGTGCCAGCAGCTATCGGGAGTCGGGTGAGCAGTACTTC.

The chain is built from TRBV20-1 and TRBJ2-1; tentatively, D is TRBD2 (6 bases). The CDR3 consists of 14 residues. Germline values: CDR1 DFQATT, CDR2 SNEGSKA (reference sequence). V dropped 3 bases and J dropped 2 bases, with 11 bases sitting between them. The CDR3 is CSARWGETYNEQFF. In nucleotides, the CDR3 is TGCAGTGCTAGGTGGGGGGAAACCTACAATGAGCAGTTCTTC.

This clonotype was observed many times. This chain connects TRBV7-9 to TRBJ1-1; 8 bases are a match to TRBD1. From germline, CDR1 is SEHNR and CDR2 FQNEAQ (reference sequence). This CDR3 spans 15 amino acids. V shed 6 bases and J 5 bases; nucleotides not matched to a gene: 11. CDR3 bases: TGTGCCAGCAGGGGGGGCGAGACAGGGGTAACTGAAGCTTTCTTT. Amino acid sequence: CASRGGETGVTEAFF.

The rearrangement joins TRBV27 to TRBJ1-5; TRBD1 is a possible D gene (6 bases). The CDR3 consists of 14 residues. With 5 bases removed from V and 5 bases from J, the gap between germline ends came to 13 bases. In germline, CDR1 is MNHEY, CDR2 SMNVEV (reference sequence). The CDR3, as DNA: TGTGCCAGCAGTCCCCTGGACAGCGATCAGCCCCAGCATTTT. Residues: CASSPLDSDQPQHF.

This clonotype came up many times. The rearrangement links TRBV6-1 to TRBJ1-5; 7 bases match TRBD1. The CDR3 consists of 17 residues. Germline V gene data show CDR1 as MNHNS and CDR2 as SASEGT. V dropped 5 bases and J dropped 2; count of bases not matched to a gene: 12. CDR3 DNA: TGTGCCAGCAGTTACCACAGGGGAAAAGCGGGCAATCAGCCCCAGCATTTT. It encodes CASSYHRGKAGNQPQHF.

This clonotype was seen many times. The CDR3 spells CSVGVMTGFEAFF. The CDR3 coding sequence is TGCAGCGTGGGGGTTATGACCGGGTTTGAAGCTTTCTTT. The J gene is TRBJ1-1, the V gene TRBV29-1, with D possibly matching TRBD1 (5 bases). Per the germline V gene, CDR1 is SQVTM and CDR2 is ANQGSEA. The ends were cut back, 6 bases at V and 7 bases at J, with 18 bases in the middle. The CDR3 runs to 13 residues.

As to this clonotype: A much larger clone differs by one base, so this may be a read error. V is TRBV6-1 and J is TRBJ1-2; TRBD1 matches at 7 bases. Germline V gene data show CDR1 as MNHNS and CDR2 as SASEGT. CDR3 size: 15 residues. V lost 7 bases and J lost 6; bases outside the gene matches: 14. CDR3 sequence (DNA): TGTGCCAGCAAAGCTCAGTGGACAGGATACCATGGCTACACCTTC. This translates into CASKAQWTGYHGYTF.

At least ten counts were recorded for this clonotype. The CDR3 DNA is TGCGCCAGCAGCTTGCGACACCCGGGGAGCCTCGAGCAGTACTTC. This gives the protein CASSLRHPGSLEQYF. The genes are TRBV5-1 and TRBJ2-7, with D possibly being TRBD2 (5 bases). This CDR3 region has 15 residues. In germline, CDR1 is SGHRS, CDR2 YFSETQ. Trimming removed 1 base at V and 6 bases at J, with 17 bases between.

This clonotype was found a few times. A much larger clonotype is one base distant, so this may be a read error. This rearrangement joins TRBV28 to TRBJ2-6; D might be TRBD1 or TRBD2, each matching 5 bases. Germline V lookup: CDR1 MDHEN, CDR2 SYDVKM. The length of the CDR3 is 18 residues. V was pared by 5 bases and J by 0 bases, with 17 bases between. The CDR3: CASSADRDGISGANVLTF. CDR3 DNA sequence: TGTGCCAGCAGTGCAGACCGGGACGGCATCTCTGGGGCCAACGTCCTGACTTTC.